Below are 32 T cell receptor beta chains sequenced from a single sample in a study of naive and memory T cell subsets. An equimolar mix of two oligonucleotides served as the beta constant-region primer for TRBC1 and TRBC2. One entry per CDR3 protein results from TCRdb running MiXCR on the UMI-ligation and nested PCR reads. The data show roughly 140,000 distinct CDR3 sequences, about 15% seen once. The specimen sequenced was naive CD4+ T cells from blood. The receptors stem from a human donor in good health.

The J gene is TRBJ2-1, the V gene TRBV20-1, with 7 bases that match TRBD2. The germline V gene encodes CDR1 DFQATT and CDR2 SNEGSKA (reference sequence). Trimming at V came to 7 bases and at J to 9 bases, leaving 12 bases not matched to a gene. The CDR3 length is 13 residues. The CDR3 loop is CSEGVGGPGEQFF. CDR3 DNA sequence: TGCAGTGAAGGTGTGGGAGGGCCTGGTGAGCAGTTCTTC.

This clonotype came up many times. The chain recombines TRBV28 with TRBJ2-7; 7 nucleotides line up with TRBD2. With 3 bases clipped from V and 2 bases from J, the junction kept 4 bases outside the gene matches. Germline V lookup: CDR1 MDHEN, CDR2 SYDVKM. This CDR3 comprises 14 residues. The CDR3 region has the DNA TGTGCCAGCAGTTTGAGGGAGGGCCCCTACGAGCAGTACTTC. Translated, it gives CASSLREGPYEQYF. The full variable domain, rest sourced from reference TRBV28 and TRBJ2-7, is DVKVTQSSRYLVKRTGEKVFLECVQDMDHENMFWYRQDPGLGLRLIYFSYDVKMKEKGDIPEGYSVSREKKERFSLILESASTNQTSMYLCASSLREGPYEQYFGPGTRLTVT.

The V and J genes are TRBV27 and TRBJ1-6, with D tentatively TRBD1 (6 bases). From germline, CDR1 is MNHEY and CDR2 SMNVEV (reference sequence). The CDR3 is made up of 17 amino acids. The V end was cut by 5 bases, the J end by 6 bases, with 20 bases between. CDR3 nucleotides: TGTGCCAGCAGTACAAGGACAGCGTGGCTTATTAATTCACCCCTCCACTTT. This gives the protein CASSTRTAWLINSPLHF.

This clonotype was found many times. This chain joins TRBV29-1 and TRBJ2-4; D might be TRBD1 (6 bases). The germline V gene has CDR1 SQVTM and CDR2 ANQGSEA. The V end was cut by 6 bases, the J end by 2 bases, with 11 bases between. The CDR3 runs to 13 residues. CDR3 region: CSVARDTKNIQYF. The DNA for the CDR3 is TGCAGCGTCGCCCGGGACACCAAAAACATTCAGTACTTC. Together with reference TRBV29-1 and TRBJ2-4, the CDR3 gives the full variable domain: SAVISQKPSRDICQRGTSLTIQCQVDSQVTMMFWYRQQPGQSLTLIATANQGSEATYESGFVIDKFPISRPNLTFSTLTVSNMSPEDSSIYLCSVARDTKNIQYFGAGTRLSVL.

This clonotype was seen a few times. V usage is TRBV5-1 and J usage is TRBJ2-5, with D unresolved. The V end was cut by 4 bases, the J end by 5 bases, with 9 bases between. Germline CDR1 and CDR2: SGHRS and YFSETQ. The length of the CDR3 is 12 residues. The CDR3 reads CASSPEMETQYF. In DNA, the CDR3 is TGCGCCAGCAGCCCTGAGATGGAGACCCAGTACTTC.

This clonotype turned up a few times. As DNA, the CDR3 is TGTGCCAGCAGCAAACCGACTAGCGACCTGAATACGCAGTATTTT. It is translated as CASSKPTSDLNTQYF. The gene calls are TRBV5-4 and TRBJ2-3, with 8 bases that match TRBD2. This CDR3 contains 15 residues. After removal of 4 bases from V and 7 bases from J, the junction contained 11 bases not matched to a gene. CDR1 is SGHNT, CDR2 YYREEE, per germline (reference sequence).

In its sample, this clonotype was seen a few times. V and J are TRBV19 and TRBJ1-3; D gene ambiguous. There are 13 residues in the CDR3. Between the trimmed V and J ends, which lost 11 bases and 0 bases, there was a span of 11 bases. The germline V gene encodes CDR1 LNHDA and CDR2 SQIVND (reference sequence). The CDR3 bases are TGTGCCTCTCGGGCCTACTCTGGAAACACCATATATTTT. Translating gives CASRAYSGNTIYF.

The chain carries TRBV29-1 and TRBJ1-1; no clear D gene. V shed 3 bases and J shed 4 bases, with 9 bases lying between them. The germline CDR1 and CDR2 sequences are SQVTM and ANQGSEA. The CDR3 has 12 residues. The CDR3 coding sequence is TGCAGCGTTGATGGCGGAGTCACTGAAGCTTTCTTT. This gives the protein CSVDGGVTEAFF.

J is TRBJ2-5 and V is TRBV29-1; 8 nucleotides agree with TRBD2. The junction had 14 bases not matched to a gene; V was cut back by 3 bases and J by 5 bases. The CDR3 has 16 residues. The germline V gene encodes CDR1 SQVTM and CDR2 ANQGSEA. The CDR3 loop is CSVEGSAGVNRETQYF. As DNA, the CDR3 is TGCAGCGTTGAGGGGTCAGCGGGAGTGAACCGGGAGACCCAGTACTTC.

In its sample, this clonotype was seen a few times. V gene TRBV6-5 combines with J gene TRBJ2-3; 7 bases match TRBD2. CDR1 and CDR2 from the germline V gene are MNHEY and SVGAGI. After removal of 4 bases from V and 11 bases from J, the junction contained 6 bases not matched to a gene. The CDR3 spans 12 residues. The CDR3 nucleotides are TGTGCCAGCAGTTCTAGCGGTGAGGAGCAGTATTTT. Amino acids: CASSSSGEEQYF.

V usage is TRBV27 and J usage is TRBJ1-1, with D possibly matching TRBD1 (5 bases). Germline loops: CDR1 MNHEY, CDR2 SMNVEV (reference sequence). CDR3 length equals 17 residues. The V gene lost 4 bases and the J gene lost 3 bases, with 21 bases spanning the gap. CDR3 protein: CASSSTPETARDTEAFF. DNA for the CDR3: TGTGCCAGCAGTTCGACCCCCGAGACAGCCAGGGACACTGAAGCTTTCTTT.

This clonotype was detected a few times. This chain links TRBV7-2 with TRBJ2-7; maybe TRBD2 (6 bases). The V end lost 4 bases, the J end lost 7 bases, and 14 bases lay between the germline ends. CDR3 length equals 13 residues. The germline CDR1 and CDR2 sequences are SGHTA and FQGNSA. The DNA of the CDR3 is TGTGCCAGCAGCTGGGATTGGGGGGTGGAGCAGTACTTC. This encodes CASSWDWGVEQYF.

The chain carries TRBV28 and TRBJ1-3; D is unclear. CDR1 and CDR2 (germline): MDHEN, SYDVKM. The CDR3 runs to 14 residues. V was cut by 9 bases and J by 3 bases, with 15 bases left in between. The CDR3 sequence: CASSGEGLGNTIYF. The CDR3 coding sequence is TGTGCCAGTTCTGGGGAAGGTCTTGGAAACACCATATATTTT.

This clonotype has more than one count but fewer than ten. The chain carries TRBV10-3 and TRBJ2-3; no clear D gene. V was pared by 3 bases and J by 2 bases, with 12 bases between. Germline loops: CDR1 ENHRY, CDR2 SYGVKD. The CDR3 consists of 15 residues. The CDR3 protein is CAISDGSSPTDTQYF. In DNA form, the CDR3 reads TGTGCCATCAGTGACGGTTCCAGCCCCACAGATACGCAGTATTTT.

This clonotype has only a few counts. The chain recombines TRBV29-1 with TRBJ1-1; the D gene is possibly TRBD1 (6 bases). CDR1 and CDR2 from the germline V gene are SQVTM and ANQGSEA. The CDR3 runs 14 residues. V gave up 0 bases and J gave up 3 bases, with 11 bases separating them. The CDR3 coding sequence is TGCAGCGTTGAAGATGGGGGGGGCGACACTGAAGCTTTCTTT. Protein: CSVEDGGGDTEAFF.

This clonotype occurred a few times. In DNA, the CDR3 is TGTGCCAGCAGTCAGCCGGGATTTTACTACGAGCAGTACTTC. This codes for CASSQPGFYYEQYF. The chain joins TRBV6-2 or TRBV6-3 to TRBJ2-7, with D perhaps TRBD2 (5 bases). CDR1 MNHEY and CDR2 SVGEGT come from the germline V gene. There are 14 residues in the CDR3. V was shortened by 5 bases and J by 3 bases, with 14 bases between the two germline ends.

The table lists this clonotype with a few counts. This chain joins TRBV12-3 or TRBV12-4 and TRBJ2-3, with 7 bases lining up with TRBD1. This CDR3 has 15 residues. V was pared by 6 bases and J by 1 base, with 7 bases of the junction left unmatched. The CDR3 loop is CASRSTGRGTDTQYF. The CDR3 nucleotides read TGTGCCAGCAGGTCGACAGGGAGAGGCACAGATACGCAGTATTTT.

The chain is built from TRBV7-2 and TRBJ1-1; possible D gene TRBD1, 5 bases. V shed 5 bases and J shed 6 bases, with 22 bases lying between them. Germline V gene data show CDR1 as SGHTA and CDR2 as FQGNSA. The length of the CDR3 is 16 residues. Here the CDR3 reads CASSGTGSTASAEAFF. The DNA of the CDR3 is TGTGCCAGCAGCGGGACCGGGAGCACCGCAAGTGCTGAAGCTTTCTTT. Full variable domain (rest looked up from reference TRBV7-2 and TRBJ1-1): GAGVSQSPSNKVTEKGKDVELRCDPISGHTALYWYRQSLGQGLEFLIYFQGNSAPDKSGLPSDRFSAERTGGSVSTLTIQRTQQEDSAVYLCASSGTGSTASAEAFFGQGTRLTVV.

J is TRBJ1-5 and V is TRBV7-9; D gene ambiguous. This CDR3 spans 16 amino acids. Trimming stripped 4 bases from V and 0 bases from J, with 13 bases between. Germline lookup yields CDR1 SEHNR and CDR2 FQNEAQ (reference sequence). The CDR3 sequence: CASSSSRLDSNQPQHF. The CDR3 DNA reads TGTGCCAGCAGCTCCTCACGGTTAGATAGCAATCAGCCCCAGCATTTT. Based on the CDR3 plus reference TRBV7-9 and TRBJ1-5, the full variable domain is DTGVSQNPRHKITKRGQNVTFRCDPISEHNRLYWYRQTLGQGPEFLTYFQNEAQLEKSRLLSDRFSAERPKGSFSTLEIQRTEQGDSAMYLCASSSSRLDSNQPQHFGDGTRLSIL.

This clonotype was observed a handful of times. The J gene is TRBJ2-3, the V gene TRBV25-1, with 9 bases fitting TRBD1. V gave up 8 bases and J gave up 1 base; unmatched junction bases: 4. Per germline, CDR1 MGHDK and CDR2 SYGVNS. This CDR3 is 14 amino acids long. The chain's CDR3 is CASAGQGRTDTQYF. DNA for the CDR3: TGTGCCAGCGCGGGACAGGGCCGCACAGATACGCAGTATTTT.

In its sample, this clonotype was seen a few times. One end of the junction does not line up with germline, which may come from a read error. The chain uses TRBV3-1 and TRBJ2-1; D not certain. The CDR3 covers 14 residues. Germline V gene data show CDR1 as LGHDT and CDR2 as YNNKEL (reference sequence). The chain's CDR3 is CASSQGTPYNEQFF. Written as DNA, the CDR3 is TGTGCCAGCAGCCAGGGTACCCCCTACAACGAGCAGTTCTTC.

This clonotype was observed a handful of times. This chain links TRBV23-1 with TRBJ1-4; TRBD1 aligns across 8 bases. TRBV23-1 is flagged as an ORF with uncertain function. V was pared by 2 bases and J by 8 bases, with 7 bases of the junction left unmatched. The CDR3 extends over 15 amino acids. This chain's CDR3 is CASSQPGQGREKLFF. The CDR3 DNA sequence: TGCGCCAGCAGTCAACCTGGACAGGGCCGGGAAAAACTGTTTTTT.

The rearrangement links TRBV20-1 to TRBJ2-7; 9 nucleotides line up with TRBD2. The V and J ends lost 3 bases and 7 bases, in that order; junction bases with no gene match: 13. The CDR3 spans 15 residues. Germline lookup yields CDR1 DFQATT and CDR2 SNEGSKA (reference sequence). CDR3 sequence: CSASQAGGGFGEQYF. The CDR3 bases are TGCAGTGCTAGCCAAGCGGGAGGAGGTTTTGGAGAGCAGTACTTC.

The rearrangement uses TRBV4-3 and TRBJ2-2; D not resolved. Germline loops: CDR1 LGHNA, CDR2 YSLEER. The CDR3 runs 15 residues. Trimming pared 3 bases from V and 0 bases from J, leaving 8 bases between. The CDR3 DNA follows: TGCGCCAGCAGCCACTCAGACTCGAACACCGGGGAGCTGTTTTTT. It specifies CASSHSDSNTGELFF.

The sample holds a few counts of this clonotype. The J gene is TRBJ2-1, the V gene TRBV19; 9 nucleotides align to TRBD2. This CDR3 contains 15 residues. V dropped 6 bases and J dropped 0; count of bases not matched to a gene: 3. Germline CDR1 reads LNHDA; CDR2 reads SQIVND (reference sequence). CDR3 region: CASRYSGSSYNEQFF. The CDR3 DNA reads as TGTGCCAGTAGATATAGCGGGAGCTCCTACAATGAGCAGTTCTTC.

The chain couples TRBV15 to TRBJ2-5; 13 bases line up with TRBD2. Per the germline V gene, CDR1 is LNHNV and CDR2 is YYDKDF (reference sequence). The J segment lost 3 bases and the V segment lost 3 bases, leaving 7 bases of the junction unmatched. The CDR3 loop spans 17 amino acids. The CDR3 DNA reads as TGTGCCACCAGCAGGCGACTAGCGGGAGGACTTAAAGAGACCCAGTACTTC. As protein: CATSRRLAGGLKETQYF.

The chain combines TRBV10-3 with TRBJ2-7; perhaps TRBD2 as D (5 bases). CDR1 ENHRY and CDR2 SYGVKD come from the germline V gene. The CDR3 length is 13 residues. Trimming stripped 1 base from V and 2 bases from J, with 6 bases between. CDR3 sequence (DNA): TGTGCCATCAGTGAGTTGGGAGCCTACGAGCAGTACTTC. This encodes CAISELGAYEQYF.

The rearrangement uses TRBV7-9 and TRBJ2-5; D remains ambiguous. Germline CDR1 SEHNR, CDR2 FQNEAQ (reference sequence). V lost 0 bases to trimming and J lost 0 bases, with 11 bases between them. The CDR3 extends over 16 amino acids. The CDR3 loop reads CASSLALVRYQETQYF. The DNA for the CDR3 is TGTGCCAGCAGCTTAGCTTTGGTGCGGTACCAAGAGACCCAGTACTTC.

In this sample, this clonotype turned up many times. J is TRBJ2-2 and V is TRBV6-5; 14 bases agree with TRBD2. Looked up from germline, CDR1 is MNHEY and CDR2 is SVGAGI. The CDR3 sequence is 18 residues long. With V trimmed by 6 bases and J by 1 base, 7 bases remained unmatched. CDR3 region: CASSRGTSGRGNTGELFF. The CDR3 DNA sequence: TGTGCCAGCAGCCGTGGGACTAGCGGGAGAGGGAACACCGGGGAGCTGTTTTTT.

The chain couples TRBV29-1 to TRBJ2-7; TRBD2 agrees at 9 bases. Germline CDR1 and CDR2: SQVTM and ANQGSEA. The CDR3 runs to 14 residues. Germline trimming cut 7 bases from V and 1 base from J; bases unmatched to any gene: 8. Here the CDR3 DNA reads TGCAGCGCTCTAACGACTAGCGGATCCTACGAGCAGTACTTC. As protein: CSALTTSGSYEQYF.

Only a few counts were recorded for this clonotype. The genes are TRBV5-1 and TRBJ2-1; TRBD2 agrees at 8 bases. The junction had 7 bases not matched to a gene; V was cut back by 5 bases and J by 0 bases. The CDR3 has 16 amino acids. CDR1 is SGHRS and CDR2 is YFSETQ in the germline V gene. CDR3: CASRKIAGTSYNEQFF. CDR3 nucleotide sequence: TGCGCCAGCAGGAAGATAGCGGGAACCTCCTACAATGAGCAGTTCTTC.

The V gene is TRBV2, the J gene TRBJ1-5; no clear D. The length of the CDR3 is 16 residues. From germline, CDR1 is SNHLY and CDR2 FYNNEI. Trimming removed 6 bases at V and 2 bases at J, with 17 bases between. The CDR3 region has the DNA TGTGCCAGCAGAACTGGGTCCTCTGGCGGCAATCAGCCCCAGCATTTT. This gives the protein CASRTGSSGGNQPQHF.